This T cell receptor beta chain originates from a study of blood T cell repertoires in COVID-19. TCRdb's copy holds only in-frame clones and misses some; the assay was immunoSEQ multiplex PCR. The sample carries nearly 110,000 clones, around 92% recorded once. The CDR3 covers 13 residues. The V gene's germline CDR1 is LNHDA and CDR2 SQIVND (reference sequence). The V end lost 3 bases, the J end lost 4 bases, and 9 bases lay between the germline ends. The specimen was peripheral blood. The chain has TRBV19 and TRBJ1-1; no clear D gene. This TCR came from a man in his forties or fifties with active or convalescent COVID-19. The CDR3 coding sequence is TGTGCCAGTAGTATTTCGGGGTCCACTGAAGCTTTCTTT. Its translation: CASSISGSTEAFF. The full variable domain, completed using reference TRBV19 and TRBJ1-1, is DGGITQSPKYLFRKEGQNVTLSCEQNLNHDAMYWYRQDPGQGLRLIYYSQIVNDFQKGDIAEGYSVSREKKESFPLTVTSAQKNPTAFYLCASSISGSTEAFFGQGTRLTVV.